These 5 T cell receptor beta chains share one sample of origin, sequenced in a study of blood T cell repertoires in COVID-19. TCRdb's copy holds only in-frame clones and misses some; the assay was immunoSEQ multiplex PCR. Altogether approximately 140,000 clones are present, about 86% being singletons, with the ten largest covering 2% to 3%. The sequencing input was PBMCs or T cells enriched from blood (not recorded which). Receptors originate from a man between 35 and 55 years old with acute COVID-19.

This rearrangement joins TRBV4-2 to TRBJ1-2; 7 bases match TRBD1. The CDR3 runs 14 residues. CDR1 and CDR2 (germline): LGHNA, YNFKEQ. V was clipped by 0 bases and J by 7 bases; unmatched bases: 5. CDR3 region: CASSQETGYSGYTF. Written as DNA, the CDR3 is TGTGCCAGCAGCCAAGAGACAGGGTATAGTGGCTACACCTTC.

V and J are TRBV9 and TRBJ2-7; possible D gene TRBD1, 5 bases. Trimming took 0 bases from V and 5 from J, leaving 15 bases between them. The germline CDR1 and CDR2 sequences are SGDLS and YYNGEE. The CDR3 covers 15 residues. The CDR3 bases are TGTGCCAGCAGCGTAGGACAGCCCCAGGAACACGAGCAGTACTTC. It encodes CASSVGQPQEHEQYF.

The chain recombines TRBV7-3 with TRBJ1-1, with 10 bases identical to TRBD1. The CDR3 consists of 13 residues. The germline gives CDR1 SGHTA, CDR2 FQGTGA. With 3 bases clipped from V and 12 bases from J, the junction kept 7 bases outside the gene matches. The CDR3 bases are TGTGCCAGCAGCTTCCGAGGACAGGGGGATCCTTTCTTT. Its translation is CASSFRGQGDPFF.

This chain links TRBV13 with TRBJ2-6; TRBD1 matches at 8 bases. From germline, CDR1 is PRHDT and CDR2 FYEKMQ (reference sequence). The CDR3 runs to 15 residues. V lost 5 bases to trimming and J lost 4 bases; unmatched junction nucleotides: 4. Written as DNA, the CDR3 is TGTGCCAGCAGCAAGACAGGGGCCGGGGCCAACGTCCTGACTTTC. Residues: CASSKTGAGANVLTF.

This clone turned up a few times. The chain joins TRBV4-2 to TRBJ2-2; maybe TRBD1 (5 bases). V was cut by 0 bases and J by 7 bases, with 12 bases left in between. Per the germline V gene, CDR1 is LGHNA and CDR2 is YNFKEQ. The CDR3 covers 15 residues. CDR3 region: CASSQDYQGIGELFF. The CDR3 DNA follows: TGTGCCAGCAGCCAAGATTATCAGGGTATCGGGGAGCTGTTTTTT.